What follows are 29 T cell receptor beta chains derived from one specimen sequenced in a study of blood T cell repertoires in COVID-19. Profiling relied on immunoSEQ multiplex PCR, and the TCRdb table lists in-frame clones only, not all of them. Among over 60,000 clones listed, 85% to 90% were seen once. The sequencing sample was made of peripheral blood. The receptor set was obtained from a woman older than 75 with active or convalescent COVID-19.

This chain links TRBV30 with TRBJ1-6, with D unclear. The CDR3 loop spans 13 amino acids. Germline V gene data show CDR1 as GTSNPN and CDR2 as SVGIG (reference sequence). Trimming cost V 8 bases and J 8 bases, with 16 bases left between them. The CDR3 sequence is CALSPRRDSPLHF. In nucleotides, the CDR3 is TGTGCCCTGTCCCCTCGGAGGGATTCACCCCTCCACTTT. Complete variable domain (other parts from reference TRBV30 and TRBJ1-6): SQTIHQWPATLVQPVGSPLSLECTVEGTSNPNLYWYRQAAGRGLQLLFYSVGIGQISSEVPQNLSASRPQDRQFILSSKKLLLSDSGFYLCALSPRRDSPLHFGNGTRLTVT.

The genes are TRBV6-2 or TRBV6-3 and TRBJ2-5; 8 nucleotides align to TRBD2. V trimming: 6 bases; J trimming: 5 bases; junction bases outside the gene matches: 11. CDR1 and CDR2 from the germline V gene are MNHEY and SVGEGT. The CDR3 contains 15 residues. This CDR3 is CASSPGTRALETQYF. DNA for the CDR3: TGTGCCAGCAGCCCCGGGACTAGAGCACTGGAGACCCAGTACTTC.

The chain employs TRBV5-1 and TRBJ2-3; D is perhaps TRBD2 (6 bases). Trimming removed 6 bases at V and 6 bases at J, with 20 bases between. The CDR3 extends over 15 amino acids. The germline V gene encodes CDR1 SGHRS and CDR2 YFSETQ. CDR3 bases: TGCGCCAGCACCCCCAAGAAAGCGGGCTTGGATACGCAGTATTTT. Its protein is CASTPKKAGLDTQYF.

The chain combines TRBV30 with TRBJ1-1, with unresolved D. Germline CDR1 reads GTSNPN; CDR2 reads SVGIG (reference sequence). V dropped 2 bases and J dropped 11 bases, with 15 bases sitting between them. The CDR3 is 12 amino acids. CDR3 nucleotides: TGTGCCTGGAGTATCTCTACCGCGCGGGCTTTCTTT. It specifies CAWSISTARAFF.

The chain joins TRBV27 to TRBJ2-3; possible D gene TRBD2, 5 bases. Trimming took off 6 bases at V and 7 bases at J, with 17 bases between the two ends. CDR1 MNHEY and CDR2 SMNVEV come from the germline V gene (reference sequence). The CDR3 length is 14 residues. CDR3: CASSPGLPTYTQYF. Here the CDR3 DNA reads TGTGCCAGCAGCCCAGGACTGCCCACCTATACGCAGTATTTT.

The chain combines TRBV5-6 with TRBJ1-3; no firm D call. This CDR3 contains 15 residues. V gave up 0 bases and J gave up 2 bases, with 9 bases separating them. Germline assignment: CDR1 SGHDT and CDR2 YYEEEE. CDR3 in amino acids: CASSLGGRPGNTIYF. In DNA form, the CDR3 reads TGTGCCAGCAGCTTGGGCGGAAGACCTGGAAACACCATATATTTT.

The V gene is TRBV11-2, the J gene TRBJ1-4; D not resolved. From germline, CDR1 is SGHAT and CDR2 FQNNGV. Trimming stripped 6 bases from V and 7 bases from J, with 6 bases between. The CDR3 consists of 11 residues. The chain's CDR3 is CASRQSEKLFF. The CDR3 bases are TGTGCCAGCAGGCAGTCTGAAAAACTGTTTTTT.

The chain is built from TRBV6-6 and TRBJ2-7, with 8 positions matching TRBD1. The CDR3 is 18 amino acids. The junction had 20 bases not matched to a gene; V was cut back by 5 bases and J by 5 bases. Germline values: CDR1 MNHNY, CDR2 SVGAGI (reference sequence). For the CDR3, the DNA is TGTGCCAGCAGTCCTGAGACAGGGGCCACCTACCTGTTGAACGAGCAGTACTTC. Amino acid sequence: CASSPETGATYLLNEQYF.

The chain recombines TRBV2 with TRBJ1-5, with a tentative D call TRBD1 (5 bases). The V gene's germline CDR1 is SNHLY and CDR2 FYNNEI. V shed 8 bases and J shed 0 bases, with 11 bases lying between them. The CDR3 is 14 residues long. The CDR3 here is CASSWDYSNQPQHF. As DNA, the CDR3 is TGTGCCAGCTCGTGGGACTATAGCAATCAGCCCCAGCATTTT. The full variable domain, with the rest looked up from reference TRBV2 and TRBJ1-5, is EPEVTQTPSHQVTQMGQEVILRCVPISNHLYFYWYRQILGQKVEFLVSFYNNEISEKSEIFDDQFSVERPDGSNFTLKIRSTKLEDSAMYFCASSWDYSNQPQHFGDGTRLSIL.

The rearrangement links TRBV9 to TRBJ2-2, with D maybe TRBD1 (5 bases). The germline V gene encodes CDR1 SGDLS and CDR2 YYNGEE. Trimming pared 0 bases from V and 5 bases from J, leaving 14 bases between. This CDR3 contains 16 residues. In DNA, the CDR3 is TGTGCCAGCAGCGTAGAGGCCCTAACAGGTACCGGGGAGCTGTTTTTT. Its translation: CASSVEALTGTGELFF. The complete variable domain, with remaining parts taken from reference TRBV9 and TRBJ2-2, reads DSGVTQTPKHLITATGQRVTLRCSPRSGDLSVYWYQQSLDQGLQFLIQYYNGEERAKGNILERFSAQQFPDLHSELNLSSLELGDSALYFCASSVEALTGTGELFFGEGSRLTVL.

The chain uses TRBV19 and TRBJ1-1; D not certain. CDR3 size: 16 residues. Germline CDR1 reads LNHDA; CDR2 reads SQIVND (reference sequence). V lost 5 bases and J lost 0, with 16 bases in between. The CDR3 loop is CASSPRGSFMNTEAFF. The CDR3 DNA is TGTGCCAGTAGTCCCCGCGGATCCTTTATGAACACTGAAGCTTTCTTT.

The genes are TRBV6-5 and TRBJ2-3; 11 bases are a match to TRBD2. The J segment lost 2 bases and the V segment lost 5 bases, leaving 3 bases of the junction unmatched. The V gene's germline CDR1 is MNHEY and CDR2 SVGAGI. This CDR3 has 15 residues. CDR3 nucleotide sequence: TGTGCCAGCAGTCGACTAGCGGGGTACACAGATACGCAGTATTTT. It is translated as CASSRLAGYTDTQYF.

The rearrangement uses TRBV5-1 and TRBJ2-3, with 11 bases matching TRBD1. V was clipped by 4 bases and J by 3 bases; unmatched bases: 4. The germline V gene encodes CDR1 SGHRS and CDR2 YFSETQ. The CDR3 has 15 residues. In nucleotides, the CDR3 is TGCGCCAGCAGCCGGGACAGGGGGTTTACAGATACGCAGTATTTT. Its translation is CASSRDRGFTDTQYF.

V is TRBV6-6 and J is TRBJ2-5; 8 bases agree with TRBD1. The germline V gene has CDR1 MNHNY and CDR2 SVGAGI (reference sequence). With V trimmed by 4 bases and J by 4 bases, 11 bases remained unmatched. The CDR3 is 16 amino acids. The DNA for the CDR3 is TGTGCCAGCAGTTCGCCTGGGACAGGTTTAGGAGAGACCCAGTACTTC. Translation gives CASSSPGTGLGETQYF.

The chain recombines TRBV9 with TRBJ2-1, with a possible D match to TRBD2 (5 bases). This CDR3 is built from 15 residues. Trimming shortened V by 0 bases and J by 7 bases, and 14 bases separated the two germline ends. Germline CDR1 SGDLS, CDR2 YYNGEE. The CDR3 protein is CASSVEDLAGNEQFF. The CDR3 nucleotides are TGTGCCAGCAGCGTAGAGGACCTAGCTGGGAATGAGCAGTTCTTC.

The V and J genes are TRBV12-3 or TRBV12-4 and TRBJ1-1; D ambiguous. The CDR3 has 13 residues. The V end was cut by 6 bases, the J end by 1 base, with 9 bases between. CDR3 nucleotide sequence: TGTGCCAGCAGAGTGGAGGGGAACACTGAAGCTTTCTTT. Encoded protein: CASRVEGNTEAFF.

This clone was seen a handful of times. The chain is built from TRBV6-5 and TRBJ1-5; D is perhaps TRBD1 (6 bases). Germline CDR1 MNHEY, CDR2 SVGAGI. The CDR3 is 13 residues long. The germline V and J ends were trimmed by 5 bases and 8 bases, with 13 bases remaining between them. CDR3 bases: TGTGCCAGCAGTACCCTAGAGGGGGAGCCCCAGCATTTT. Translated, it gives CASSTLEGEPQHF.

The chain carries TRBV7-9 and TRBJ1-2; D is perhaps TRBD1 (5 bases). Trimming shortened V by 3 bases and J by 14 bases, and 16 bases separated the two germline ends. CDR1 is SEHNR and CDR2 is FQNEAQ in the germline V gene (reference sequence). The CDR3 totals 12 residues. The CDR3 spells CASSFEVGEETF. CDR3 coding DNA: TGTGCCAGCAGCTTCGAAGTGGGGGAGGAAACCTTC.

This clone was recorded only once. The V and J genes are TRBV27 and TRBJ2-7; D is uncertain. The CDR3 is 17 amino acids. V was shortened by 5 bases and J by 3 bases, with 23 bases between the two germline ends. CDR1 and CDR2 (germline): MNHEY, SMNVEV (reference sequence). This CDR3 is CASSPILPSGFDYEQYF. The CDR3 DNA follows: TGTGCCAGCAGTCCAATCCTTCCCTCCGGGTTTGACTACGAGCAGTACTTC.

The rearrangement joins TRBV3-1 (or the pseudogene TRBV3-2) to TRBJ2-3, with 10 bases matching TRBD2. Germline CDR1 and CDR2: LGHDT and YNNKEL (reference sequence). The CDR3 runs 17 residues. The junction had 6 bases not matched to a gene; V was cut back by 3 bases and J by 0 bases. The CDR3 loop reads CASSQGVAGGSTDTQYF. Here the CDR3 DNA reads TGTGCCAGCAGCCAGGGGGTAGCGGGGGGAAGCACAGATACGCAGTATTTT.

CDR3 sequence reads: CASSLATTGPYGYTF. The DNA of the CDR3 is TGTGCCAGCAGCTTAGCTACTACAGGCCCCTATGGCTACACCTTC. The V and J genes are TRBV7-2 and TRBJ1-2; D might be TRBD1 (5 bases). V was trimmed by 0 bases and J by 4 bases, leaving 12 bases between them. The length of the CDR3 is 15 residues. Looked up from germline, CDR1 is SGHTA and CDR2 is FQGNSA.

The chain uses TRBV5-6 and TRBJ1-4; D uncertain. CDR3 length equals 12 residues. Germline assignment: CDR1 SGHDT and CDR2 YYEEEE. The germline V and J ends were trimmed by 2 bases and 6 bases, with 5 bases remaining between them. The CDR3 protein is CASSFLDEKLFF. As DNA, the CDR3 is TGTGCCAGCAGCTTTCTTGATGAAAAACTGTTTTTT.

The chain links TRBV7-2 to TRBJ2-2; D not resolved. CDR3 length equals 16 residues. Trimming pared 4 bases from V and 3 bases from J, leaving 15 bases between. Germline V gene data show CDR1 as SGHTA and CDR2 as FQGNSA. Here the CDR3 reads CASSSHPRSHTGELFF. The CDR3 DNA reads TGTGCCAGCAGCTCCCACCCAAGGAGTCACACCGGGGAGCTGTTTTTT.

This clone was picked up a small number of times. This chain uses TRBV19 with TRBJ1-1; 7 nucleotides align to TRBD1. The V and J ends lost 5 bases and 1 base, in that order; junction bases with no gene match: 10. CDR3 length equals 16 residues. In germline, CDR1 is LNHDA, CDR2 SQIVND (reference sequence). The CDR3 nucleotides are TGTGCCAGTAGTTTTCTCAGGGGGACCGGGAACACTGAAGCTTTCTTT. Residues: CASSFLRGTGNTEAFF.

The V call is TRBV7-8, the J call TRBJ2-1, with D perhaps matching TRBD2 (5 bases). The V and J ends lost 2 bases and 1 base respectively, with 15 bases between them. The CDR3 extends over 17 amino acids. Looked up from germline, CDR1 is SGHVS and CDR2 is FQNEAQ. The CDR3 sequence: CASSLFIRRGSYNEQFF. In nucleotides, the CDR3 is TGTGCCAGCAGCTTATTTATTAGACGGGGATCCTACAATGAGCAGTTCTTC. Supplemented by reference TRBV7-8 and TRBJ2-1, the full variable domain reads GAGVSQSPRYKVAKRGQDVALRCDPISGHVSLFWYQQALGQGPEFLTYFQNEAQLDKSGLPSDRFFAERPEGSVSTLKIQRTQQEDSAVYLCASSLFIRRGSYNEQFFGPGTRLTVL.

This clone was recorded once. This chain connects TRBV28 to TRBJ2-5; TRBD2 matches 12 bases. Trimming removed 7 bases from V and 5 bases from J; junction bases left unmatched: 8. This CDR3 is built from 15 residues. The germline V gene encodes CDR1 MDHEN and CDR2 SYDVKM. CDR3 DNA sequence: TGTGCCAGCAATACGCCGGGACTAGCGGGCGAGACCCAGTACTTC. Translated, it gives CASNTPGLAGETQYF.

This chain uses TRBV11-2 with TRBJ1-1; D possibly corresponds to TRBD1 (5 bases). This CDR3 is built from 13 residues. From germline, CDR1 is SGHAT and CDR2 FQNNGV. V lost 1 base and J lost 6, with 9 bases in between. Written as DNA, the CDR3 is TGTGCCAGCAGCTTAGGGGGCTGGCCTGAAGCTTTCTTT. It encodes CASSLGGWPEAFF.

CDR3 coding DNA: TGTGCCAGCAGCTTGGCGGGGAGGGGGACGGGAGAGCAGTACTTC. Translating it yields CASSLAGRGTGEQYF. The chain employs TRBV5-5 and TRBJ2-7; D is perhaps TRBD2 (7 bases). Deletions cut 0 bases from V and 7 bases from J, with 17 bases between. CDR1 SGHKS and CDR2 YYEKEE come from the germline V gene (reference sequence). The CDR3 has 15 residues.

This clone was seen once. This chain connects TRBV7-9 to TRBJ2-5; weak D call: TRBD2 (6 bases). With 1 base removed from V and 0 bases from J, the gap between germline ends came to 9 bases. The CDR3 loop spans 15 amino acids. Looked up from germline, CDR1 is SEHNR and CDR2 is FQNEAQ (reference sequence). Here the CDR3 DNA reads TGTGCCAGCAGCTTAGAACGGGAGAACCAAGAGACCCAGTACTTC. Amino acid sequence: CASSLERENQETQYF.